The clone carrying this T cell receptor (beta chain) was recorded a few times. What it binds is not known. The data derive from a study of regulatory T cells in long-lasting Graves disease. Study results and caveats: More public clonotypes were shared by persistent patients (under 3,000) than by new patients (about 970).

Time point of the sample: newly diagnosed GD, antithyroid drugs for less than 3 months. PBMCs were the source of the RNA used for TCR sequencing. Graves' disease diagnosis used American Thyroid Association guidelines. The ends were cut back, 2 bases at V and 9 bases at J, with 23 bases in the middle. The CDR3 runs to 16 residues. Germline CDR1 and CDR2: SEHNR and FQNEAQ (reference sequence). Relying on iRepertoire HTBI primers and Arm-PCR of CDR3 regions, the team built TCR beta libraries. Each CDR3 protein gets one entry after TCRdb re-called the multiplex PCR reads with MiXCR. The table has about 470,000 distinct CDR3 sequences, 16% seen once. The sample was also reused in another study, on T cells in Graves' hyperthyroidism and ophthalmopathy.

The material sequenced was peripheral blood mononuclear cells (PBMCs), taken at new diagnosis, from a patient treated with antithyroid drugs. The V call is TRBV7-9, the J call TRBJ2-7; D is unclear. The clonotype originates from a man in his forties with Graves disease. The chain's CDR3 is CASSLSIGPTYDSQYF. CDR3 in DNA: TGTGCCAGCAGCTTATCAATAGGACCTACATACGATTCGCAGTACTTC.